These 10 T cell receptor beta chains originate from one sample sequenced in a study of T cells in Graves' hyperthyroidism and ophthalmopathy. TCR beta CDR3 sequences were amplified from RNA transcripts. TCR CDR3 underwent first-round RT-PCR with the HTBI primer set. Each CDR3 protein is one row after TCRdb ran MiXCR on the multiplex PCR reads. Among fewer than 350,000 distinct CDR3 sequences listed, around 18% were seen once. The sequencing sample was made of blood. All receptors come from a woman aged 40 to 50 with Graves' ophthalmopathy.

This clonotype has ten or more counts. The rearrangement links TRBV30 to TRBJ2-7; the D gene is possibly TRBD1 (5 bases). This CDR3 has 15 residues. The germline gives CDR1 GTSNPN, CDR2 SVGIG (reference sequence). With 4 bases removed from V and 0 bases from J, the gap between germline ends came to 16 bases. The CDR3 loop reads CAWTKRRQYSYEQYF. The DNA for the CDR3 is TGTGCCTGGACCAAAAGGAGACAGTACTCCTACGAGCAGTACTTC.

This clonotype was counted at least ten times. This chain links TRBV27 with TRBJ1-5, with D possibly TRBD1 on 6 matching bases. The CDR3 contains 14 residues. The V end was cut by 3 bases, the J end by 4 bases, with 10 bases between. The germline V gene has CDR1 MNHEY and CDR2 SMNVEV (reference sequence). The CDR3 sequence is CASSFSQGNQPQHF. In DNA, the CDR3 is TGTGCCAGCAGTTTTTCGCAGGGGAATCAGCCCCAGCATTTT.

The chain employs TRBV20-1 and TRBJ2-7; 10 bases are shared with TRBD2. The V gene's germline CDR1 is DFQATT and CDR2 SNEGSKA (reference sequence). The CDR3 totals 14 residues. V trimming: 4 bases; J trimming: 1 base; junction bases outside the gene matches: 4. In DNA form, the CDR3 reads TGCAGTGCTAAACCTAGCGGGAGTTCCTACGAGCAGTACTTC. Translated, it gives CSAKPSGSSYEQYF.

This clonotype was counted at least ten times. The chain employs TRBV30 and TRBJ1-1; no definite D call. Germline CDR1 is GTSNPN and CDR2 is SVGIG (reference sequence). Trimming removed 8 bases at V and 3 bases at J, with 7 bases between. The CDR3 is 10 amino acids. CDR3 protein: CAAGDTEAFF. The CDR3, as DNA: TGTGCCGCTGGCGACACTGAAGCTTTCTTT.

This clonotype came up once. This chain links TRBV2 with TRBJ2-5; TRBD1 aligns across 9 bases. The V and J ends lost 4 bases and 4 bases, in that order; junction bases with no gene match: 7. CDR1 and CDR2 (germline): SNHLY, FYNNEI. The CDR3 contains 15 residues. The CDR3 DNA is TGTGCCAGCAGTGGGACAGGGGCGATTGGAGAGACCCAGTACTTC. This encodes CASSGTGAIGETQYF.

V gene TRBV6-2 or TRBV6-3 combines with J gene TRBJ2-7; weak D call: TRBD1 (6 bases). CDR3 length: 15 amino acids. The V end lost 2 bases, the J end lost 2 bases, and 13 bases lay between the germline ends. Germline-derived CDR1 and CDR2 are MNHEY and SVGEGT. The DNA of the CDR3 is TGTGCCAGCAGTTACCAGGACAGTGTTGCCTACGAGCAGTACTTC. Translated, it gives CASSYQDSVAYEQYF.

This clonotype occurred many times. This chain links TRBV29-1 with TRBJ2-7; D possibly corresponds to TRBD1 (6 bases). Germline-derived CDR1 and CDR2 are SQVTM and ANQGSEA. V lost 6 bases to trimming and J lost 0 bases, with 18 bases between them. This CDR3 is built from 15 residues. CDR3 in amino acids: CSVAGTSLSSYEQYF. The CDR3 nucleotides are TGCAGCGTCGCCGGGACAAGTTTAAGCTCCTACGAGCAGTACTTC.

The chain is built from TRBV30 and TRBJ1-2, with D hard to call. With 4 bases removed from V and 12 bases from J, the gap between germline ends came to 15 bases. The CDR3 runs 11 residues. The germline V gene has CDR1 GTSNPN and CDR2 SVGIG (reference sequence). This CDR3 reads CAWTLGGFHTF. The CDR3, as DNA: TGTGCCTGGACTCTGGGAGGGTTCCACACCTTC.

In the case of this clonotype: An end of the junction does not agree with germline; a read error may underlie this. This sequence joins TRBV6-5 and TRBJ2-2; possible D gene TRBD2, 5 bases. The CDR3 runs 11 residues. Germline-derived CDR1 and CDR2 are MNHEY and SVGAGI. The CDR3, as DNA: TGTGCCATCAGTTTTACCGGGGAGCTGTCTTTT. Protein: CAISFTGELSF.

This clonotype was seen many times. The chain has TRBV9 and TRBJ2-2; D is uncertain. The germline V gene encodes CDR1 SGDLS and CDR2 YYNGEE. Trimming removed 0 bases from V and 6 bases from J, with 12 bases in between. The CDR3 has 15 residues. CDR3 in DNA: TGTGCCAGCAGCGTAGATAATCTAGAATCCGGGGAGCTGTTTTTT. Its translation: CASSVDNLESGELFF.